Below are 9 T cell receptor beta chains sequenced from a single sample in a study of blood T cell repertoires in COVID-19. Some clones are missing from TCRdb's copy, which holds only in-frame ones; the method was immunoSEQ multiplex PCR. The sample includes about 120,000 clones, 85% of them seen just once. The sample consisted of peripheral blood. These TCRs come from a man in his forties with acute or convalescent COVID-19.

V and J are TRBV14 and TRBJ2-3, with a possible D match to TRBD1 (6 bases). CDR1 is SGHDN, CDR2 FVKESK, per germline. The CDR3 length is 15 residues. The ends were cut back, 0 bases at V and 4 bases at J, with 11 bases in the middle. The CDR3, as DNA: TGTGCCAGCAGCCAAGATCAGGGGTGGTCAGATACGCAGTATTTT. Translated: CASSQDQGWSDTQYF.

This rearrangement joins TRBV5-5 to TRBJ2-7; the D gene is possibly TRBD1 (5 bases). The V end lost 4 bases, the J end lost 2 bases, and 19 bases lay between the germline ends. CDR3 size: 16 residues. Germline V gene data show CDR1 as SGHKS and CDR2 as YYEKEE (reference sequence). The CDR3 spells CASSGVVIPGPYEQYF. CDR3 DNA: TGTGCCAGCAGCGGGGTGGTGATACCAGGGCCCTACGAGCAGTACTTC.

The chain uses TRBV7-3 and TRBJ2-1, with TRBD1 as a possible D gene (5 bases). Per germline, CDR1 SGHTA and CDR2 FQGTGA. This CDR3 region has 16 residues. Trimming pared 6 bases from V and 2 bases from J, leaving 17 bases between. The CDR3 spells CASSHTGRRPYNEQFF. CDR3 in DNA: TGTGCCAGCAGTCACACAGGACGGAGACCCTACAATGAGCAGTTCTTC.

This CDR3 reads CASSLPTGVGANVLTF. The CDR3, as DNA: TGCGCCAGCAGCTTGCCGACAGGGGTTGGGGCCAACGTCCTGACTTTC. The gene calls are TRBV5-1 and TRBJ2-6, with TRBD1 identical over 8 bases. The CDR3 extends over 16 amino acids. With V trimmed by 1 base and J by 3 bases, 3 bases remained unmatched. Germline CDR1 reads SGHRS; CDR2 reads YFSETQ.

J is TRBJ2-1 and V is TRBV28; 8 nucleotides align to TRBD2. Germline V lookup: CDR1 MDHEN, CDR2 SYDVKM. Unmatched junction bases numbered 6, after V lost 6 bases and J lost 8 bases. The CDR3 contains 13 residues. DNA of the CDR3: TGTGCCAGCAGAAGCGGGAGTGTCTATGAGCAGTTCTTC. The encoded protein is CASRSGSVYEQFF.

This clone has more than one count but fewer than ten. This sequence joins TRBV28 and TRBJ1-5, with a weak D call TRBD1 (5 bases). The CDR3 runs 12 residues. Germline lookup yields CDR1 MDHEN and CDR2 SYDVKM. V was pared by 6 bases and J by 7 bases, with 10 bases between. The CDR3 DNA is TGTGCCAGCAGATGGGGGGGACAGCCCCAGCATTTT. Protein sequence: CASRWGGQPQHF. The complete variable domain, with remaining parts taken from reference TRBV28 and TRBJ1-5, reads DVKVTQSSRYLVKRTGEKVFLECVQDMDHENMFWYRQDPGLGLRLIYFSYDVKMKEKGDIPEGYSVSREKKERFSLILESASTNQTSMYLCASRWGGQPQHFGDGTRLSIL.

The V gene is TRBV5-4, the J gene TRBJ2-7; 7 bases agree with TRBD1. Trimming took 4 bases from V and 5 from J; bases not matched to a gene: 15. Germline V CDR1 and CDR2: SGHNT, YYREEE (reference sequence). The length of the CDR3 is 16 residues. This CDR3 is CASSTRTGRGSDEQYF. DNA for the CDR3: TGTGCCAGCAGCACTCGGACAGGTAGGGGGTCGGACGAGCAGTACTTC.

This clone came up a few times. The chain joins TRBV5-8 to TRBJ2-7; D might be TRBD1 (5 bases). Per the germline V gene, CDR1 is SGHTS and CDR2 is YDEGEE. V lost 5 bases, J lost 6 bases, and 12 bases lay in between. The CDR3 covers 12 residues. CDR3 sequence (DNA): TGTGCCAGCAGGCCCAGGGTGGGCGAGCAGTACTTC. Translating gives CASRPRVGEQYF.

The chain couples TRBV11-2 to TRBJ2-7; tentatively, D is TRBD2 (5 bases). The CDR3 spans 16 residues. Trimming took 1 base from V and 4 from J, leaving 17 bases between them. Per germline, CDR1 SGHAT and CDR2 FQNNGV. The CDR3 here is CASSLGGGGGLYEQYF. The CDR3 DNA reads TGTGCCAGCAGCTTAGGAGGTGGCGGAGGCCTATACGAGCAGTACTTC.